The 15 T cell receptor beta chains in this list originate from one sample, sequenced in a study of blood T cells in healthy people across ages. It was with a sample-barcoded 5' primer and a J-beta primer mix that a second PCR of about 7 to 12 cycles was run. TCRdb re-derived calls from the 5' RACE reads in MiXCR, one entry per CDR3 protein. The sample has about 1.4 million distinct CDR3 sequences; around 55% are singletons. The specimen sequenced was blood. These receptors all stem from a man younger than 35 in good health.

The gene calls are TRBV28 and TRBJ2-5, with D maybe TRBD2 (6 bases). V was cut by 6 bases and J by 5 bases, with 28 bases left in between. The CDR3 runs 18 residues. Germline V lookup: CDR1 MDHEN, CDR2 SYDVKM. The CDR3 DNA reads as TGTGCCAGCAGCGAACGACCGAAGACTAGTGGGTTTAAGGAGACCCAGTACTTC. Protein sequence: CASSERPKTSGFKETQYF. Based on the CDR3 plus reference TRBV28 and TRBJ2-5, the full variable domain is DVKVTQSSRYLVKRTGEKVFLECVQDMDHENMFWYRQDPGLGLRLIYFSYDVKMKEKGDIPEGYSVSREKKERFSLILESASTNQTSMYLCASSERPKTSGFKETQYFGPGTRLLVL.

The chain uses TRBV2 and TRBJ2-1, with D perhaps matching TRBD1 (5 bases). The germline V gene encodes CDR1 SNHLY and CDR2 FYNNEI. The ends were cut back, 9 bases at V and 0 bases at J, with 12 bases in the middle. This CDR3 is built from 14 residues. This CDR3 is CARPTDPSYNEQFF. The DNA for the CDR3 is TGTGCCAGACCGACAGACCCCTCCTACAATGAGCAGTTCTTC.

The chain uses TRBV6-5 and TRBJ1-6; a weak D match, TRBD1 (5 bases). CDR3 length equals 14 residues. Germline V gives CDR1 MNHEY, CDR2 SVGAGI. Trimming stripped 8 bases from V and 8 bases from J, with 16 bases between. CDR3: CASGQPSGDSPLHF. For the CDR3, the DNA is TGTGCCAGCGGTCAGCCCTCGGGGGATTCACCCCTCCACTTT.

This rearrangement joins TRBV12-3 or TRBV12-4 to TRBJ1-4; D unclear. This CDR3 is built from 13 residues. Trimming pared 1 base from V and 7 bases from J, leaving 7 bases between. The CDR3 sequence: CASSLEVVEKLFF. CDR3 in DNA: TGTGCCAGCAGTTTAGAGGTAGTTGAAAAACTGTTTTTT.

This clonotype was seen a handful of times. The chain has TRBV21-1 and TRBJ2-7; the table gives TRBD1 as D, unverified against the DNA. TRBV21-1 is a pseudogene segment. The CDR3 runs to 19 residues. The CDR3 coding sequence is TGTGCCAGCAGCAATATCTGGGGTGGAGGAGGGGGTCTCTCCTACGAGCAGTACTTC. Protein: CASSNIWGGGGGLSYEQYF.

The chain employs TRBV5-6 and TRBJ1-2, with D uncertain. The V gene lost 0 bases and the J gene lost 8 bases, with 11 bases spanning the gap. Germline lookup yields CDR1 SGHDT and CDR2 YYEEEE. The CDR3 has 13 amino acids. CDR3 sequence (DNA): TGTGCCAGCAGCTTGGGAGCGGGAGTGGGCTACACCTTC. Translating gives CASSLGAGVGYTF.

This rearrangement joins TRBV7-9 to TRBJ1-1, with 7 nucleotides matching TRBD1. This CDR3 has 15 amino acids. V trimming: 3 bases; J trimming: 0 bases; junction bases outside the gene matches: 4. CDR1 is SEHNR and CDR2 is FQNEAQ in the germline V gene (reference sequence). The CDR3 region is CASSFYRGLNTEAFF. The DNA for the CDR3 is TGTGCCAGCAGCTTCTACAGGGGACTGAACACTGAAGCTTTCTTT.

The CDR3, as DNA: TGTGCCAGCAGTTTCCTCTGGCGGGGGGACAATGAGCAGTTCTTC. Translating gives CASSFLWRGDNEQFF. The genes are TRBV6-2 or TRBV6-3 and TRBJ2-1; 8 bases match TRBD2. The CDR3 has 15 amino acids. Trimming took 4 bases from V and 5 from J; bases not matched to a gene: 7. Germline values: CDR1 MNHEY, CDR2 SVGEGT.

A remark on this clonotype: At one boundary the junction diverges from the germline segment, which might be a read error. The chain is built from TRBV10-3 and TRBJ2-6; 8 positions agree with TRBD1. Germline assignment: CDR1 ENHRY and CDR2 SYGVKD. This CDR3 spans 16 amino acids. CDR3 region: CAIRESGGGGANVLTF. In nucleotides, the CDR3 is TGTGCCATCAGGGAGTCAGGGGGCGGTGGGGCCAACGTCCTGACTTTC.

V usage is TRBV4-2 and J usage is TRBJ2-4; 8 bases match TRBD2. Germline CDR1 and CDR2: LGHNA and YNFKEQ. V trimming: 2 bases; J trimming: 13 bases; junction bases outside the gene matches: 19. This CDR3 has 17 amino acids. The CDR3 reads CASSQRGGASGRGEQYF. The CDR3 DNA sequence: TGTGCCAGCAGCCAAAGAGGTGGGGCAAGCGGGAGAGGTGAGCAGTACTTC.

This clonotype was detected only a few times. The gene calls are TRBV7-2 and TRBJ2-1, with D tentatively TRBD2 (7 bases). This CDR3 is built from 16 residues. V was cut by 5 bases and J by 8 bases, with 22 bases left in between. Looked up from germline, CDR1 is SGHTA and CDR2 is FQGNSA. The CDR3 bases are TGTGCCAGCAGCGGGGGGAGATCATCGGGGGGCTATGAGCAGTTCTTC. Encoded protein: CASSGGRSSGGYEQFF.

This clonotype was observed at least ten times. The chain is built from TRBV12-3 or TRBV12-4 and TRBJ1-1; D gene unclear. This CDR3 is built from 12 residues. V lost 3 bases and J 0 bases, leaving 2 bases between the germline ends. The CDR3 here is CASSFLNTEAFF. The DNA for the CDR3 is TGTGCCAGCAGTTTCCTGAACACTGAAGCTTTCTTT.

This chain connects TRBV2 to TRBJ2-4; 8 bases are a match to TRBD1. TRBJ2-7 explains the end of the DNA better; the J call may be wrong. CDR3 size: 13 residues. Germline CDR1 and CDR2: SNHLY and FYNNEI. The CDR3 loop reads CASNSDRDDEQYF. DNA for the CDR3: TGTGCCAGCAACTCGGACAGGGACGACGAGCAGTACTTC.

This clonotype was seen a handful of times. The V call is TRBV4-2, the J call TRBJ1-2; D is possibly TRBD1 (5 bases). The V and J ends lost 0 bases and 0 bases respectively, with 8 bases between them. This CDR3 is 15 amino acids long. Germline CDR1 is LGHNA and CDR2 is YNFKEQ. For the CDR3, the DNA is TGTGCCAGCAGCCAAGAATGGGGGACTAACTATGGCTACACCTTC. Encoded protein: CASSQEWGTNYGYTF.

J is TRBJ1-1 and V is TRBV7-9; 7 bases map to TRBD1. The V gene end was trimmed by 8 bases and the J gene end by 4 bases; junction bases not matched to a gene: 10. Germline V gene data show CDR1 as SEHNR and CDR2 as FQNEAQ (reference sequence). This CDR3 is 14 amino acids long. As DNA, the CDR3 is TGTGCCAGCCGCGGAGACAGGGTTGCCACTGAAGCTTTCTTT. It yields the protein CASRGDRVATEAFF. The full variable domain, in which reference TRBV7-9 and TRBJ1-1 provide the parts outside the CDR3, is DTGVSQNPRHKITKRGQNVTFRCDPISEHNRLYWYRQTLGQGPEFLTYFQNEAQLEKSRLLSDRFSAERPKGSFSTLEIQRTEQGDSAMYLCASRGDRVATEAFFGQGTRLTVV.